Below, one TCR beta chain is given with its context. No antigen is known for it. TCRdb ran MiXCR on the 5' RACE reads and lists one entry per CDR3 protein. The table shows 550,000 to 700,000 distinct CDR3 sequences, with more than 9% occurring only once. The data derive from a study of identical twins. The V gene's germline CDR1 is SNHLY and CDR2 FYNNEI. J lost 4 bases, V lost 4 bases, and 3 bases had no gene match. The length of the CDR3 is 14 residues. Study-level points and caveats: Findings depended on cross-sectional statistics rather than tracking the same donors. Twin pairs had excess sharing that was weaker in beta out-of-frame sequences.

These data were also reused for a study on yellow fever vaccine responses in identical twins.

Sequencing input: PBMCs. This TCR came from a woman aged 18-29 years in good health. The chain employs TRBV2 and TRBJ2-1; 8 bases map to TRBD2. CDR3 DNA sequence: TGTGCCAGCAGTGGGGTAGCGGGGTACAATGAGCAGTTCTTC. Translation: CASSGVAGYNEQFF. Full variable domain (outside the CDR3, taken from reference TRBV2 and TRBJ2-1): EPEVTQTPSHQVTQMGQEVILRCVPISNHLYFYWYRQILGQKVEFLVSFYNNEISEKSEIFDDQFSVERPDGSNFTLKIRSTKLEDSAMYFCASSGVAGYNEQFFGPGTRLTVL.